Presented here are 8 T cell receptor beta chains from one specimen sequenced in a study of T cells in localized non-small cell lung cancer. Profiling relied on immunoSEQ multiplex PCR, and the TCRdb table lists in-frame clones only, not all of them. The data contain almost 40,000 clones, 70% to 90% of them singletons. The material sequenced was peripheral blood mononuclear cells, taken before any cancer treatment. Receptors were obtained from a male donor aged 60 or over with stage II lung adenocarcinoma.

This chain connects TRBV19 to TRBJ1-2; 7 nucleotides match TRBD1. CDR1 is LNHDA and CDR2 is SQIVND in the germline V gene (reference sequence). The length of the CDR3 is 13 residues. V lost 5 bases to trimming and J lost 4 bases; unmatched junction nucleotides: 4. The CDR3 DNA follows: TGTGCCAGTAGTCCAGGGACAGCCTATGGCTACACCTTC. It translates to CASSPGTAYGYTF.

The V gene is TRBV9, the J gene TRBJ1-2; the D is unclear. Germline values: CDR1 SGDLS, CDR2 YYNGEE. V lost 0 bases, J lost 1 base, and 10 bases lay in between. The CDR3 length is 15 residues. This CDR3 is CASSVGNGGNYGYTF. The CDR3 nucleotides are TGTGCCAGCAGCGTAGGGAACGGAGGTAACTATGGCTACACCTTC.

This clone was found once. This chain joins TRBV28 and TRBJ1-5; D is possibly TRBD1 (5 bases). The V end lost 6 bases, the J end lost 7 bases, and 10 bases lay between the germline ends. Germline V lookup: CDR1 MDHEN, CDR2 SYDVKM. The CDR3 totals 12 residues. This CDR3 is CASRRGDQPQHF. CDR3 coding DNA: TGTGCCAGCAGGAGGGGCGACCAGCCCCAGCATTTT.

The genes are TRBV5-4 and TRBJ2-7; weak D call: TRBD2 (6 bases). CDR1 is SGHNT, CDR2 YYREEE, per germline (reference sequence). The CDR3 covers 14 residues. V gave up 0 bases and J gave up 2 bases, with 9 bases separating them. The CDR3 spells CASSLAGGAYEQYF. The CDR3 nucleotides read TGTGCCAGCAGCTTGGCCGGGGGAGCCTACGAGCAGTACTTC.

The rearrangement joins TRBV5-4 to TRBJ2-7; 8 nucleotides match TRBD2. The CDR3 is made up of 12 amino acids. Losses at the gene ends were 3 bases for V and 9 bases for J; bases not matched to a gene: 5. Germline assignment: CDR1 SGHNT and CDR2 YYREEE (reference sequence). The CDR3 DNA reads TGTGCCAGCAGCTATCGGACTAGCCGGCAGTACTTC. It translates to CASSYRTSRQYF.

The V call is TRBV5-1, the J call TRBJ1-1; D not resolved. Trimming took off 1 base at V and 8 bases at J, with 21 bases between the two ends. The CDR3 runs 16 residues. Germline V lookup: CDR1 SGHRS, CDR2 YFSETQ. The chain's CDR3 is CASSLQDFSPPLEAFF. CDR3 nucleotide sequence: TGCGCCAGCAGCTTGCAGGATTTCTCCCCCCCCCTAGAAGCTTTCTTT. Together with reference TRBV5-1 and TRBJ1-1, the CDR3 gives the full variable domain: KAGVTQTPRYLIKTRGQQVTLSCSPISGHRSVSWYQQTPGQGLQFLFEYFSETQRNKGNFPGRFSGRQFSNSRSEMNVSTLELGDSALYLCASSLQDFSPPLEAFFGQGTRLTVV.

The rearrangement joins TRBV28 to TRBJ2-7, with a tentative D call TRBD1 (7 bases). CDR1 is MDHEN, CDR2 SYDVKM, per germline. The V end lost 10 bases, the J end lost 8 bases, and 24 bases lay between the germline ends. The CDR3 runs 14 residues. As DNA, the CDR3 is TGTGCCATTACCCTCAGGGCAGGGGGGACCCAGCAGTACTTC. Residues: CAITLRAGGTQQYF. Full variable domain (outside the CDR3, taken from reference TRBV28 and TRBJ2-7): DVKVTQSSRYLVKRTGEKVFLECVQDMDHENMFWYRQDPGLGLRLIYFSYDVKMKEKGDIPEGYSVSREKKERFSLILESASTNQTSMYLCAITLRAGGTQQYFGPGTRLTVT.

The CDR3 region is CASSLDLVGTSGNEQFF. The CDR3 region has the DNA TGTGCCAGCAGCTTAGATCTAGTCGGGACTAGCGGAAATGAGCAGTTCTTC. The chain employs TRBV11-2 and TRBJ2-1; 11 positions agree with TRBD2. This CDR3 has 17 amino acids. Germline CDR1 reads SGHAT; CDR2 reads FQNNGV. Trimming cost V 0 bases and J 7 bases; bases outside gene matches: 8.